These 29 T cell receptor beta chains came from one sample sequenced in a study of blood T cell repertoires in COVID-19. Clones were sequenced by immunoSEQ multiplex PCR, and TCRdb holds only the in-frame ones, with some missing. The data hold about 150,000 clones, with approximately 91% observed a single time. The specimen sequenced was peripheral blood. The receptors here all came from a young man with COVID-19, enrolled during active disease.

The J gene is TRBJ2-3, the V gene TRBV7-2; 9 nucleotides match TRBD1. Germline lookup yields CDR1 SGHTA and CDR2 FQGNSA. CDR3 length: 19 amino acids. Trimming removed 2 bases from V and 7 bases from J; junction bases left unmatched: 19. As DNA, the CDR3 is TGTGCCAGCAGCTTACCCGGAACCGGGACAGGGAAGTCGGGGAATACGCAGTATTTT. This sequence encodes CASSLPGTGTGKSGNTQYF.

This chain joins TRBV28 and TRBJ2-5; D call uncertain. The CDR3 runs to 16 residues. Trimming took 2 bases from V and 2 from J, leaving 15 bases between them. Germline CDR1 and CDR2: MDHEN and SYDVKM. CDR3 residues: CASSLLFRGSQETQYF. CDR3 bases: TGTGCCAGCAGTTTACTTTTTCGCGGTAGTCAAGAGACCCAGTACTTC. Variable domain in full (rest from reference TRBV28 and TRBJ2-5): DVKVTQSSRYLVKRTGEKVFLECVQDMDHENMFWYRQDPGLGLRLIYFSYDVKMKEKGDIPEGYSVSREKKERFSLILESASTNQTSMYLCASSLLFRGSQETQYFGPGTRLLVL.

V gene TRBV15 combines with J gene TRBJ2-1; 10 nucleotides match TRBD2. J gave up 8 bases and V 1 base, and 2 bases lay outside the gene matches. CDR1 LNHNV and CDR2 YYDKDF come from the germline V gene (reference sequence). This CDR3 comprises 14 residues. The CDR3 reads CATSRGGLAYEQFF. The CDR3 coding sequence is TGTGCCACCAGCAGAGGGGGACTAGCGTATGAGCAGTTCTTC.

CDR3 bases: TGCAGCGTTGAAGGGGACAGGGGGCTCAACGAGCAGTACTTC. Its protein product is CSVEGDRGLNEQYF. This chain connects TRBV29-1 to TRBJ2-7, with 12 positions matching TRBD1. The CDR3 is made up of 14 amino acids. The germline V gene has CDR1 SQVTM and CDR2 ANQGSEA. J was trimmed by 5 bases and V by 1 base; bases with no gene match: 3.

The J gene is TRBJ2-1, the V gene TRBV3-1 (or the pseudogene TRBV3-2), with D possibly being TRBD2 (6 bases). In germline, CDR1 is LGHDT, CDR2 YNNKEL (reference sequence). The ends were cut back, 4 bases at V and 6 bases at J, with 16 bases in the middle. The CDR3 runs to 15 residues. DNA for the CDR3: TGTGCCAGCAGCCTTGGGACGGCGGGGCGCAATGAGCAGTTCTTC. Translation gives CASSLGTAGRNEQFF.

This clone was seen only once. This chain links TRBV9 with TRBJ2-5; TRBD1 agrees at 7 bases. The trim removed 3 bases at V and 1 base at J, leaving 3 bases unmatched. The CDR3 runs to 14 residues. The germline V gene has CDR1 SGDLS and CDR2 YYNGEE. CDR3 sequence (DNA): TGTGCCAGCAGCGGTAACAGGGGCCAAGAGACCCAGTACTTC. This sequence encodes CASSGNRGQETQYF.

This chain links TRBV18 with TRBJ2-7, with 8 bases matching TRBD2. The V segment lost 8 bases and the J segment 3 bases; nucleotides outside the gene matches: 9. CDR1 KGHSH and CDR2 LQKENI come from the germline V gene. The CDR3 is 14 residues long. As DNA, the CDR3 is TGTGCCAGCGCTGCCGGTAGCGGGATCTACGAGCAGTACTTC. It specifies CASAAGSGIYEQYF.

The CDR3 is CASSSWTGRGFNQPQHF. In nucleotides, the CDR3 is TGTGCCAGTAGTTCCTGGACAGGGAGAGGGTTCAATCAGCCCCAGCATTTT. The chain joins TRBV19 to TRBJ1-5; 8 nucleotides line up with TRBD1. V lost 5 bases and J lost 3; bases outside the gene matches: 12. This CDR3 contains 17 residues. CDR1 is LNHDA, CDR2 SQIVND, per germline (reference sequence).

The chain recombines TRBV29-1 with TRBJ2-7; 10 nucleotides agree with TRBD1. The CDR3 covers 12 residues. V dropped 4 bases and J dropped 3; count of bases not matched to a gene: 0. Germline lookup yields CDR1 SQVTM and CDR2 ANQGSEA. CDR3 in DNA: TGCAGCGTTGGGACAGGGGGCTACGAGCAGTACTTC. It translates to CSVGTGGYEQYF.

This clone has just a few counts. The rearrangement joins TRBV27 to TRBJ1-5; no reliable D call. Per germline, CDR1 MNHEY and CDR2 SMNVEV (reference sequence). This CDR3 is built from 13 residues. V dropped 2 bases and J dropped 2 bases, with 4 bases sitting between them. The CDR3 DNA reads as TGTGCCAGCAGTTTACAGGGCAATCAGCCCCAGCATTTT. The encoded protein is CASSLQGNQPQHF.

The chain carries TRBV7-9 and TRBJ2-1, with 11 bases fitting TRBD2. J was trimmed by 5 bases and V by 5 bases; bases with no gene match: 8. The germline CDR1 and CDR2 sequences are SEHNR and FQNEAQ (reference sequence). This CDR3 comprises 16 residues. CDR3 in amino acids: CASSPLAGGKDNEQFF. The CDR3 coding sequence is TGTGCCAGCAGCCCGCTAGCGGGAGGAAAAGACAATGAGCAGTTCTTC.

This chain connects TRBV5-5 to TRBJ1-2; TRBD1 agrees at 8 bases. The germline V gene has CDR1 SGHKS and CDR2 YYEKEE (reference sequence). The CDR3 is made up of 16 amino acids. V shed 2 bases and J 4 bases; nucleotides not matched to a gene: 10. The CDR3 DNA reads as TGTGCCAGCAGCTTTAGTTCGGGACAGGCCAGCTATGGCTACACCTTC. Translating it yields CASSFSSGQASYGYTF.

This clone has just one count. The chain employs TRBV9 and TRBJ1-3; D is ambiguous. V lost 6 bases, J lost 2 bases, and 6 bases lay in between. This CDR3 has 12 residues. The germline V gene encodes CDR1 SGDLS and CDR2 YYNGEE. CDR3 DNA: TGTGCCAGCACCTCGGCTGGAAACACCATATATTTT. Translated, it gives CASTSAGNTIYF. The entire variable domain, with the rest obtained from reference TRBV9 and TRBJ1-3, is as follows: DSGVTQTPKHLITATGQRVTLRCSPRSGDLSVYWYQQSLDQGLQFLIQYYNGEERAKGNILERFSAQQFPDLHSELNLSSLELGDSALYFCASTSAGNTIYFGEGSWLTVV.

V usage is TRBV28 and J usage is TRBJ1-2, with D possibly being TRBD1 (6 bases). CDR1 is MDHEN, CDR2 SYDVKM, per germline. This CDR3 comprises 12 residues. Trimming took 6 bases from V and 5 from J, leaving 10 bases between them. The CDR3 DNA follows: TGTGCCAGCAGACAGGGTTCTTATGGCTACACCTTC. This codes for CASRQGSYGYTF.

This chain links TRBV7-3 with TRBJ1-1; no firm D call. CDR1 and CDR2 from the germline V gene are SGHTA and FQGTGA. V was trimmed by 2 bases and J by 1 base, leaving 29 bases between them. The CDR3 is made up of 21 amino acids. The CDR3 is CASSLSVPVNLFLNSNTEAFF. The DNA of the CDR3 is TGTGCCAGCAGCTTATCGGTCCCGGTGAATTTGTTCTTAAATTCGAACACTGAAGCTTTCTTT.

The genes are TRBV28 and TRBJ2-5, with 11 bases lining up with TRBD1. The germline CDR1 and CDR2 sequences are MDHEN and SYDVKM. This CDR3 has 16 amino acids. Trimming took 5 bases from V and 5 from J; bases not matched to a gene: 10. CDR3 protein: CASSGPWTGGWETQYF. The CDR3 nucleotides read TGTGCCAGCAGTGGGCCCTGGACAGGGGGCTGGGAGACCCAGTACTTC.

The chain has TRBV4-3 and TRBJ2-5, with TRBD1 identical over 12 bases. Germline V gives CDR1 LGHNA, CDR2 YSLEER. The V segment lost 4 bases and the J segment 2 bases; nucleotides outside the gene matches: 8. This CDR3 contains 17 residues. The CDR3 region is CASSRTGTGGRQETQYF. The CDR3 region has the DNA TGCGCCAGCAGCCGCACCGGGACAGGGGGCCGGCAAGAGACCCAGTACTTC.

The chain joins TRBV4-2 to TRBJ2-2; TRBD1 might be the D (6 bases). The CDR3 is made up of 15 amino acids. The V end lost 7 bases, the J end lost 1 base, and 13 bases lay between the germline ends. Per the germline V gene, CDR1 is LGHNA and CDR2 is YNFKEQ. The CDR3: CASKVPGQNTGELFF. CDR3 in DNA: TGTGCCAGCAAGGTACCGGGACAGAACACCGGGGAGCTGTTTTTT.

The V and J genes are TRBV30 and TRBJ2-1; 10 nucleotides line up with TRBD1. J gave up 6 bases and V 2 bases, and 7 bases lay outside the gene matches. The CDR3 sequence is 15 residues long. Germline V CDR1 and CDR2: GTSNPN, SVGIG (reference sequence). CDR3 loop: CAWSPGTGVINEQFF. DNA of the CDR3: TGTGCCTGGAGTCCCGGGACAGGGGTTATCAATGAGCAGTTCTTC. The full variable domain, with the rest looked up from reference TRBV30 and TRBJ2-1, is SQTIHQWPATLVQPVGSPLSLECTVEGTSNPNLYWYRQAAGRGLQLLFYSVGIGQISSEVPQNLSASRPQDRQFILSSKKLLLSDSGFYLCAWSPGTGVINEQFFGPGTRLTVL.

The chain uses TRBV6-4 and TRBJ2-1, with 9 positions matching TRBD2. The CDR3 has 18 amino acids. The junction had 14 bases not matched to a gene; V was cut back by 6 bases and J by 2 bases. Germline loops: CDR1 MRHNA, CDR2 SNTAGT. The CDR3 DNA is TGTGCCAGCAGCGAAACTGGGCCTAGCGGGATCCCCTACAATGAGCAGTTCTTC. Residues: CASSETGPSGIPYNEQFF.

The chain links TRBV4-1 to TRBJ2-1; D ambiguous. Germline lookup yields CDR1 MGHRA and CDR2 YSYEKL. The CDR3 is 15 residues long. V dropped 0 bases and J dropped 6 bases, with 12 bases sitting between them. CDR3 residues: CASSQEAVRFNEQFF. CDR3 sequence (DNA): TGCGCCAGCAGCCAAGAGGCGGTCCGCTTCAATGAGCAGTTCTTC.

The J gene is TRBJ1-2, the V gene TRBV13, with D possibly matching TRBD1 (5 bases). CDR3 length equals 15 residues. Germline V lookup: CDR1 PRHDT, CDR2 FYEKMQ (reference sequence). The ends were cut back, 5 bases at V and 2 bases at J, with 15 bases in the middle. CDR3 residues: CASSAGPPENYGYTF. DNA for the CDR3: TGTGCCAGCAGCGCGGGACCGCCCGAAAACTATGGCTACACCTTC.

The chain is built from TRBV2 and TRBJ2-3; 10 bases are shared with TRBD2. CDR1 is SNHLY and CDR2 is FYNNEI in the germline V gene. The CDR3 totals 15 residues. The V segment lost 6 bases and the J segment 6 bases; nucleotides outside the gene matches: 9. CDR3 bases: TGTGCCAGCAGGTCCTCTAGCGGGAGTGGCGATACGCAGTATTTT. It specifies CASRSSSGSGDTQYF.

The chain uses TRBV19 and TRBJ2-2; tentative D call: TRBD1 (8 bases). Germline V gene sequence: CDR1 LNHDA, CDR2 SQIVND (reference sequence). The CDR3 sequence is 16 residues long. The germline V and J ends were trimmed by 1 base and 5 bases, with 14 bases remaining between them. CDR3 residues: CASSIAHRGGTGELFF. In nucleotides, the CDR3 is TGTGCCAGTAGTATAGCCCACAGGGGGGGGACCGGGGAGCTGTTTTTT.

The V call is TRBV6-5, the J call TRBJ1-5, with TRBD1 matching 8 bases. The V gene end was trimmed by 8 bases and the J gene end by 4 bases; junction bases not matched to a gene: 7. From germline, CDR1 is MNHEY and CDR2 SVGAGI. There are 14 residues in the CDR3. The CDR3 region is CASRQTGENQPQHF. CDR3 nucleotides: TGTGCCAGCCGTCAGACAGGGGAAAATCAGCCCCAGCATTTT.

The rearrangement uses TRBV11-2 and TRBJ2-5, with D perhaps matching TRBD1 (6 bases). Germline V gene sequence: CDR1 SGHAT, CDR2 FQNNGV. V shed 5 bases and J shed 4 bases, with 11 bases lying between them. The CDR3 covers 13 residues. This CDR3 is CASSGRGAETQYF. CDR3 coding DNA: TGTGCCAGCAGCGGCAGGGGTGCAGAGACCCAGTACTTC. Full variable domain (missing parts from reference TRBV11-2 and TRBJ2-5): EAGVAQSPRYKIIEKRQSVAFWCNPISGHATLYWYQQILGQGPKLLIQFQNNGVVDDSQLPKDRFSAERLKGVDSTLKIQPAKLEDSAVYLCASSGRGAETQYFGPGTRLLVL.

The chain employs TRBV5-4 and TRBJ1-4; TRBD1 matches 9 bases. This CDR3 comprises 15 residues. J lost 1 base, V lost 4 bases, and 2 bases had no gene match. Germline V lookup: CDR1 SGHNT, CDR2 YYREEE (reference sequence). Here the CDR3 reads CASSPDRGTNEKLFF. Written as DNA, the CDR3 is TGTGCCAGCAGCCCGGACAGGGGAACTAATGAAAAACTGTTTTTT.

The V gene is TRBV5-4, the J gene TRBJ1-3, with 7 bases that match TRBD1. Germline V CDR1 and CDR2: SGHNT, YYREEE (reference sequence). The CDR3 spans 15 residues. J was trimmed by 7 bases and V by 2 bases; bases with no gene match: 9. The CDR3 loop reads CASSFPGEGANTIYF. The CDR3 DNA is TGTGCCAGCAGCTTCCCTGGAGAGGGGGCGAACACCATATATTTT.

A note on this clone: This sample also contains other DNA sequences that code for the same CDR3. The CDR3 region has the DNA TGTGCCAGCTCACCACCAGGACAGCAAAATGAAAAACTGTTTTTT. Translating gives CASSPPGQQNEKLFF. This chain joins TRBV18 and TRBJ1-4; D may be TRBD1 (6 bases). The CDR3 covers 15 residues. The germline V gene encodes CDR1 KGHSH and CDR2 LQKENI. Trimming removed 0 bases from V and 5 bases from J, with 10 bases in between.